The sequence of this T cell receptor beta chain was determined in a study of blood T cell repertoires in COVID-19 (TCRdb year 2020). The study in broad terms: The collaborator samples originated in the United States, Italy and Spain and spanned the acute and convalescent phases of COVID-19. Subjects who had been exposed to COVID-19, were actively infected with it, or had recovered from it provided the deeply sampled blood TCRbeta repertoires that made up the dataset. The prospective study material was composed of cDNA or gDNA derived from T cells, B-cell-depleted T cells, or PBMCs. Where HLA class I and class II types were available, the types were taken from metadata supplied by the sample provider, not from assay-based typing. The repertoires were released in a freely available public database intended as a resource for research on the immune response to SARS-CoV-2. Samples were obtained from the ongoing ImmuneRACE study (first 160 participants) and from about 1,300 subjects provided by 6 global collaborators. Nearly every sample came with metadata listing a de-identified subject ID, COVID-19 status, age in years and sex. The full study reports these points: How much clinical and demographic metadata was included differed by source and by participant, and the metadata was provided uncurated.

The immunoSEQ Assay, a bias-controlled multiplex PCR, was used to amplify TCRbeta CDR3 regions from genomic DNA. Regarding the original processing steps: Nucleated cell counts per sample were estimated from amplification of reference gene primers within the assay. To quantify the absolute abundance of each unique TCRbeta CDR3 rearrangement, sequence reads were collapsed and filtered. For each sample, productive Simpson clonality was calculated as the square root of Simpson's diversity index over productive rearrangements. What TCRdb holds here is the immuneACCESS table cut down to in-frame rearrangements. Part of the clones is not present; checked against another copy, under half of the missing clones reflect an unresolved V gene, and the others are unexplained. The V and J calls and clone size come from that table; D and trimming were worked out from the DNA. Across this sample there are approximately 250,000 clones, with just under 85% seen only once. 5% to 8% of the sample comes from the top ten.

Turning to this clone: Its antigen is not yet known. No clone much larger than this one lies a single base away; base qualities are absent.

Sequences LNHDA (CDR1) and SQIVND (CDR2) are obtained from the germline V gene (reference sequence). The CDR3, cysteine through phenylalanine, is 16 amino acids long. Only the CDR3 DNA is retained, 48 bases long and in frame from the first base. Trimming at the junction amounts to 7 bases on V and 1 base on J, and the germline ends lie 19 bases apart. The collaborating institutions used their own protocols to collect whole blood in K2EDTA tubes. Collaborator samples were shipped for TCRbeta analysis as frozen whole blood, isolated PBMCs, or DNA extracted from either sample type. This receptor was taken from a woman aged 60-75 years with active or convalescent COVID-19. The sequenced material came from peripheral blood. The chain was built from TRBV19 and TRBJ2-5, and perhaps TRBD2 as D gene, on 6 matching bases. The CDR3 reads as follows: CASNRGRGLVQETQYF. Read as DNA, the sequence is TGTGCCAGTAATCGGGGGAGAGGATTAGTCCAAGAGACCCAGTACTTC.